Listed below are T cell receptor beta chains from one sample, sequenced in a study of T cell responses to AZD1222 COVID-19 vaccine. Generated by immunoSEQ multiplex PCR, the TCRdb table keeps only in-frame clones and is missing some. The repertoire has about 120,000 clones, about 85% of them found once; the top ten carry over 5.5%. The sample in question was peripheral blood, obtained on day 0 of AZD1222 vaccination. The receptor set was obtained from an adult in good health. CDR3s include the opening cysteine and the closing phenylalanine or tryptophan. The D gene is left open where the match is weak. Rows may omit the clone size; those that give it use once, few, many or a size class.

clone size	V gene	J gene	D gene	CDR3 protein	CDR3 DNA
once	TRBV3-1/TRBV3-2	TRBJ2-3	TRBD1	CASSPGTGPFDTQYF	TGTGCCAGCAGTCCCGGGACAGGCCCTTTTGATACGCAGTATTTT
once	TRBV4-1	TRBJ2-1	NA	CASSQDRVYNEQFF	TGCGCCAGCAGCCAAGACAGGGTCTACAATGAGCAGTTCTTC
NA	TRBV30	TRBJ2-7	NA	CAWNGRDPAYEQYF	TGTGCCTGGAACGGGCGGGACCCAGCCTACGAGCAGTACTTC
once	TRBV2	TRBJ1-4	NA	CASSLRSNEKLFF	TGTGCCAGCAGTCTTAGGAGCAATGAAAAACTGTTTTTT
NA	TRBV7-9	TRBJ1-6	NA	CASSLGSGRNYLGLHF	TGTGCCAGCAGCTTAGGTTCGGGACGGAACTACTTAGGACTCCACTTT
once	TRBV24-1	TRBJ2-7	TRBD2	CATSDGGSGGNEQYF	TGTGCCACCAGTGACGGGGGTAGCGGGGGCAACGAGCAGTACTTC
NA	TRBV6-4	TRBJ2-2	TRBD2	CASSERAASGGTGELFF	TGTGCCAGCAGTGAACGAGCAGCTAGCGGGGGAACCGGGGAGCTGTTTTTT
few	TRBV5-1	TRBJ2-7	TRBD1	CASSVGTGPYEQYF	TGCGCCAGCAGCGTAGGGACAGGGCCCTACGAGCAGTACTTC
NA	TRBV10-3	TRBJ2-3	TRBD2	CAIRAGTSGGTDTQYF	TGTGCCATCAGGGCGGGGACTAGCGGGGGCACAGATACGCAGTATTTT
NA	TRBV7-2	TRBJ2-5	TRBD2	CASSRGGSTQETQYF	TGTGCCAGCAGCAGGGGCGGGAGTACCCAAGAGACCCAGTACTTC